The clone carrying this TCR beta chain was detected ten times or more. As yet, its antigen is unknown. 5'RACE template switching added a universal primer site and UMIs to TCR cDNA. TCRdb recomputed calls from the 5' RACE reads with MiXCR, one row per CDR3 protein. The table shows 300,000 to 400,000 distinct CDR3 sequences, with over 8% occurring only once. The data derive from a study of T cells after yellow fever vaccination. Study-level results: Abundant clonotypes from the bulk population could get into FACS-sorted repertoires as contaminants. Shared CD4/CD8 clonotypes were a small share, likely from convergent recombination. Reappearance after the booster was seen for most primary-vaccination clones, at 96% CD4 and 75% to 90% CD8.

Trimming shortened V by 2 bases and J by 5 bases, and 19 bases separated the two germline ends. The germline CDR1 and CDR2 sequences are SEHNR and FQNEAQ (reference sequence). This CDR3 is built from 17 residues. The chain links TRBV7-9 to TRBJ2-1, with D possibly TRBD1 on 6 matching bases. This clonotype was obtained from a man between 18 and 35 years old who received the YFV17D yellow fever vaccine. This material consisted of PBMCs, taken on the day of the first yellow fever vaccination. For the CDR3, the DNA is TGTGCCAGCAGCTTAATGAGGAGTAGACAGGCTAACAATGAGCAGTTCTTC. Amino acid sequence: CASSLMRSRQANNEQFF.